This passage covers 10 T cell receptor beta chains from one sample sequenced in a study of blood T cell repertoires in COVID-19. Measured with immunoSEQ multiplex PCR; TCRdb has only the in-frame clones, and not every one. The sample has 80,000 to 100,000 clones; around 74% are singletons. Material: peripheral blood. The receptors were sampled from a man aged 65 to 85 with COVID-19, enrolled during active disease.

This chain connects TRBV29-1 to TRBJ2-7; the D gene is possibly TRBD1 (5 bases). The ends were cut back, 4 bases at V and 10 bases at J, with 17 bases in the middle. This CDR3 has 12 amino acids. Looked up from germline, CDR1 is SQVTM and CDR2 is ANQGSEA. The CDR3 DNA reads as TGCAGCGTTGCTGGGGCAGCAGGAGTACAGTACTTC. It yields the protein CSVAGAAGVQYF.

V is TRBV6-6 and J is TRBJ2-1; tentatively, D is TRBD2 (5 bases). The CDR3 consists of 14 residues. Germline lookup yields CDR1 MNHNY and CDR2 SVGAGI (reference sequence). Trimming pared 11 bases from V and 9 bases from J, leaving 23 bases between. The CDR3 reads CAAAIGVGFGEQFF. The CDR3 nucleotides read TGTGCCGCCGCGATCGGGGTAGGGTTTGGTGAGCAGTTCTTC.

This clone was picked up a small number of times. The chain uses TRBV27 and TRBJ1-2; 7 bases line up with TRBD1. There are 16 residues in the CDR3. In germline, CDR1 is MNHEY, CDR2 SMNVEV (reference sequence). Losses at the gene ends were 5 bases for V and 0 bases for J; bases not matched to a gene: 9. CDR3 residues: CASSVHQTGSNYGYTF. The CDR3 DNA reads as TGTGCCAGCAGTGTGCACCAGACAGGGTCTAACTATGGCTACACCTTC.

The V and J genes are TRBV9 and TRBJ1-1; TRBD1 aligns across 7 bases. After removal of 4 bases from V and 10 bases from J, the junction contained 10 bases not matched to a gene. CDR1 is SGDLS, CDR2 YYNGEE, per germline. The CDR3 contains 13 residues. CDR3 in amino acids: CASSRQGEGRAFF. The CDR3 nucleotides are TGTGCCAGCAGCCGACAGGGTGAGGGTCGAGCTTTCTTT.

The CDR3, as DNA: TGTGCCAGCAGCAAGACAGGGGGTAACTATGGCTACACCTTC. The encoded protein is CASSKTGGNYGYTF. The chain is built from TRBV6-6 and TRBJ1-2; 9 bases are a match to TRBD1. From germline, CDR1 is MNHNY and CDR2 SVGAGI (reference sequence). This CDR3 has 14 residues. Germline trimming cut 6 bases from V and 1 base from J; bases unmatched to any gene: 3.

This chain links TRBV3-1 (or the pseudogene TRBV3-2) with TRBJ2-1; 7 bases align to TRBD2. Germline-derived CDR1 and CDR2 are LGHDT and YNNKEL (reference sequence). V trimming: 3 bases; J trimming: 0 bases; junction bases outside the gene matches: 5. CDR3 length: 16 amino acids. The CDR3 DNA reads as TGTGCCAGCAGCCAGCTAGCGGCCAGCTCCTACAATGAGCAGTTCTTC. Translating gives CASSQLAASSYNEQFF.

The chain combines TRBV7-2 with TRBJ2-5, with 7 nucleotides matching TRBD2. The V gene end was trimmed by 1 base and the J gene end by 6 bases; junction bases not matched to a gene: 8. The CDR3 is made up of 15 amino acids. Looked up from germline, CDR1 is SGHTA and CDR2 is FQGNSA. In DNA form, the CDR3 reads TGTGCCAGCAGCTTAGGGGGAGGGGAGGGGAAGACCCAGTACTTC. Protein: CASSLGGGEGKTQYF.

The chain has TRBV14 and TRBJ1-2, with D unclear. This CDR3 comprises 13 residues. Trimming pared 4 bases from V and 2 bases from J, leaving 8 bases between. Germline CDR1 and CDR2: SGHDN and FVKESK. CDR3 sequence reads: CASSPQINYGYTF. CDR3 nucleotides: TGTGCCAGCAGCCCTCAGATAAACTATGGCTACACCTTC.

V is TRBV5-1 and J is TRBJ2-5; TRBD1 matches at 7 bases. V lost 4 bases and J lost 5; bases outside the gene matches: 8. Per the germline V gene, CDR1 is SGHRS and CDR2 is YFSETQ. The length of the CDR3 is 14 residues. The CDR3, as DNA: TGCGCCAGCAGCCCAGGGACAGCGCGGGAGACCCAGTACTTC. Protein product: CASSPGTARETQYF.

This clone has only a few counts. V gene TRBV5-1 combines with J gene TRBJ1-1; a possible D gene is TRBD1 (6 bases). The CDR3 is 11 residues long. Germline-derived CDR1 and CDR2 are SGHRS and YFSETQ. Deletions cut 4 bases from V and 6 bases from J, with 7 bases between. CDR3 protein: CASSGGPEAFF. The CDR3 bases are TGCGCCAGCAGCGGGGGCCCTGAAGCTTTCTTT.